The 32 T cell receptor beta chains presented below share a single source sample, sequenced in a study of shared clonotypes between healthy human individuals. TCRdb keeps only in-frame clones here, not all; method: immunoSEQ multiplex PCR. The repertoire holds around 2.1 million clones, with under 95% as singletons. Terminally differentiated effector memory CD45RA+ cells were excluded from the naive CD8 cells, which were CD45RO-negative and positively selected for CCR7. Specimen: naive CD8+ T cells from PBMCs. Every receptor here comes from a man aged 18 to 30 in good health. Some clones in this sample may be carry-over from other donors' samples.

The V call is TRBV19, the J call TRBJ2-2; 11 positions match TRBD2. CDR3 length: 20 residues. The J segment lost 5 bases and the V segment lost 2 bases, leaving 16 bases of the junction unmatched. Germline CDR1 and CDR2: LNHDA and SQIVND (reference sequence). For the CDR3, the DNA is TGTGCCAGTAGTATAAAGGTCTCAGGGGAGACTAGCGGGAAGACCGGGGAGCTGTTTTTT. Its translation: CASSIKVSGETSGKTGELFF.

The chain is built from TRBV11-2 and TRBJ2-7, with 8 bases matching TRBD2. Losses at the gene ends were 7 bases for V and 2 bases for J; bases not matched to a gene: 7. Germline lookup yields CDR1 SGHAT and CDR2 FQNNGV. CDR3 length: 14 residues. CDR3 loop: CASTRRGEPYEQYF. CDR3 coding DNA: TGTGCCAGCACCAGGCGGGGGGAACCCTACGAGCAGTACTTC.

The chain joins TRBV4-1 to TRBJ2-1, with D uncertain. The CDR3 runs 17 residues. Germline CDR1 is MGHRA and CDR2 is YSYEKL. The germline V and J ends were trimmed by 3 bases and 0 bases, with 15 bases remaining between them. The CDR3 DNA sequence: TGCGCCAGCAGCCACCCCGGTGACGGAAGCTCCTACAATGAGCAGTTCTTC. This translates into CASSHPGDGSSYNEQFF.

The chain carries TRBV7-8 and TRBJ1-2; D not certain. The germline CDR1 and CDR2 sequences are SGHVS and FQNEAQ. The length of the CDR3 is 15 residues. V was cut by 0 bases and J by 5 bases, with 13 bases left in between. CDR3 nucleotides: TGTGCCAGCAGCTTAGCTGCGCGATACGCTTATGGCTACACCTTC. Residues: CASSLAARYAYGYTF.

This chain joins TRBV10-3 and TRBJ2-3, with 10 bases lining up with TRBD2. CDR3 length: 17 residues. The V segment lost 2 bases and the J segment 3 bases; nucleotides outside the gene matches: 8. Per the germline V gene, CDR1 is ENHRY and CDR2 is SYGVKD. CDR3 DNA sequence: TGTGCCATCAGTGAGCGGAGGGGGACTAGCGCGACAGATACGCAGTATTTT. Amino acids: CAISERRGTSATDTQYF.

As concerns this clone: The same CDR3 also results from other DNA sequences found in this sample. This chain links TRBV27 with TRBJ2-7; TRBD1 agrees at 10 bases. The CDR3 sequence is 14 residues long. CDR1 and CDR2 from the germline V gene are MNHEY and SMNVEV (reference sequence). J lost 4 bases, V lost 5 bases, and 5 bases had no gene match. CDR3 amino acids: CASSTGTGVYEQYF. The DNA of the CDR3 is TGTGCCAGCAGTACCGGGACAGGGGTGTACGAGCAGTACTTC.

This rearrangement joins TRBV10-3 to TRBJ1-3; D is uncertain. CDR3 length: 14 residues. V was trimmed by 4 bases and J by 4 bases, leaving 11 bases between them. Germline loops: CDR1 ENHRY, CDR2 SYGVKD. CDR3 region: CAISGQTTGNTIYF. In DNA, the CDR3 is TGTGCCATCAGTGGGCAGACAACCGGAAACACCATATATTTT.

The V and J genes are TRBV4-1 and TRBJ2-1; no firm D call. V lost 4 bases to trimming and J lost 1 base, with 14 bases between them. The CDR3 is 16 residues long. CDR1 and CDR2 from the germline V gene are MGHRA and YSYEKL. In DNA, the CDR3 is TGCGCCAGCAGCCGCGTAGCTTTGGGATCCTACAATGAGCAGTTCTTC. Amino acid sequence: CASSRVALGSYNEQFF.

The chain is built from TRBV7-6 and TRBJ2-7, with 8 bases fitting TRBD2. The CDR3 loop spans 15 amino acids. The V and J ends lost 1 base and 4 bases, in that order; junction bases with no gene match: 6. Germline V lookup: CDR1 SGHVS, CDR2 FNYEAQ. The CDR3 protein is CASSLGREGLYEQYF. The CDR3 coding sequence is TGTGCCAGCAGCTTAGGTCGGGAGGGCCTTTACGAGCAGTACTTC.

The chain joins TRBV7-8 to TRBJ2-7; D gene ambiguous. Trimming removed 5 bases from V and 0 bases from J, with 14 bases in between. The CDR3 has 15 amino acids. The V gene's germline CDR1 is SGHVS and CDR2 FQNEAQ. This CDR3 reads CASSIDTLSSYEQYF. For the CDR3, the DNA is TGTGCCAGCAGCATAGACACATTGAGCTCCTACGAGCAGTACTTC.

This clone was seen a few times. The V gene is TRBV27, the J gene TRBJ1-1; D may be TRBD1 (5 bases). Trimming pared 6 bases from V and 2 bases from J, leaving 13 bases between. The germline V gene has CDR1 MNHEY and CDR2 SMNVEV (reference sequence). The CDR3 runs to 14 residues. CDR3 in DNA: TGTGCCAGCAGCTGGGGACGGGCCAACACTGAAGCTTTCTTT. Amino acid sequence: CASSWGRANTEAFF.

The V call is TRBV13, the J call TRBJ1-6, with TRBD1 matching over 7 bases. The CDR3 has 14 residues. J lost 7 bases, V lost 5 bases, and 5 bases had no gene match. CDR1 PRHDT and CDR2 FYEKMQ come from the germline V gene (reference sequence). The CDR3 sequence: CASSPRQGNSPLHF. CDR3 nucleotides: TGTGCCAGCAGCCCCCGACAGGGAAATTCACCCCTCCACTTT.

The chain carries TRBV7-9 and TRBJ1-2; D gene ambiguous. V was shortened by 4 bases and J by 4 bases, with 7 bases between the two germline ends. The CDR3 contains 12 residues. CDR1 SEHNR and CDR2 FQNEAQ come from the germline V gene (reference sequence). DNA for the CDR3: TGTGCCAGCAGCTACGGCGGCTATGGCTACACCTTC. This sequence encodes CASSYGGYGYTF.

The CDR3 nucleotides are TGTGCCAGTAGTGTCCACAGAGACACTGAAGCTTTCTTT. Protein product: CASSVHRDTEAFF. V is TRBV19 and J is TRBJ1-1, with D unclear. The CDR3 is 13 amino acids. V lost 5 bases and J 3 bases, leaving 10 bases between the germline ends. CDR1 LNHDA and CDR2 SQIVND come from the germline V gene (reference sequence).

This clone was found a few times. Different DNA sequences within this sample yield the same CDR3. V and J are TRBV27 and TRBJ1-2; weak D call: TRBD1 (5 bases). Germline-derived CDR1 and CDR2 are MNHEY and SMNVEV (reference sequence). V shed 6 bases and J shed 1 base, with 9 bases lying between them. CDR3 length: 13 residues. The CDR3 here is CASSWGGNYGYTF. CDR3 coding DNA: TGTGCCAGCAGCTGGGGGGGTAACTATGGCTACACCTTC.

This chain joins TRBV6-5 and TRBJ2-5, with 9 bases aligning to TRBD1. V lost 2 bases to trimming and J lost 5 bases; unmatched junction nucleotides: 3. Germline-derived CDR1 and CDR2 are MNHEY and SVGAGI. This CDR3 contains 14 residues. Here the CDR3 DNA reads TGTGCCAGCAGTTACACAGGGGGCACGGAGACCCAGTACTTC. This codes for CASSYTGGTETQYF.

CDR3 region: CASSYVATNEKLFF. The CDR3 DNA follows: TGTGCCAGTAGTTATGTGGCGACTAATGAAAAACTGTTTTTT. This chain uses TRBV19 with TRBJ1-4; D unclear. Germline CDR1 and CDR2: LNHDA and SQIVND (reference sequence). The ends were cut back, 5 bases at V and 2 bases at J, with 9 bases in the middle. The CDR3 is made up of 14 amino acids. The entire variable domain, with the rest obtained from reference TRBV19 and TRBJ1-4, is as follows: DGGITQSPKYLFRKEGQNVTLSCEQNLNHDAMYWYRQDPGQGLRLIYYSQIVNDFQKGDIAEGYSVSREKKESFPLTVTSAQKNPTAFYLCASSYVATNEKLFFGSGTQLSVL.

The chain uses TRBV6-1 and TRBJ2-5; no clear D. Trimming shortened V by 2 bases and J by 2 bases, and 9 bases separated the two germline ends. Per germline, CDR1 MNHNS and CDR2 SASEGT. The CDR3 extends over 14 amino acids. The CDR3 coding sequence is TGTGCCAGCAGTGAATTGGGCTTTCAAGAGACCCAGTACTTC. Protein sequence: CASSELGFQETQYF.

The rearrangement uses TRBV7-9 and TRBJ2-4; 8 nucleotides line up with TRBD1. The junction had 7 bases not matched to a gene; V was cut back by 5 bases and J by 4 bases. The CDR3 is 15 residues long. Germline V lookup: CDR1 SEHNR, CDR2 FQNEAQ (reference sequence). CDR3 coding DNA: TGTGCCAGCAGCCCAGGGGGCCTCACTAAAAACATTCAGTACTTC. Residues: CASSPGGLTKNIQYF.

V usage is TRBV19 and J usage is TRBJ2-7, with a tentative D call TRBD1 (6 bases). Germline CDR1 LNHDA, CDR2 SQIVND (reference sequence). V was cut by 6 bases and J by 0 bases, with 9 bases left in between. The CDR3 totals 13 residues. The CDR3 protein is CASRGHYSYEQYF. CDR3 DNA sequence: TGTGCCAGTAGGGGACACTACTCCTACGAGCAGTACTTC.

This chain links TRBV27 with TRBJ1-1; 9 bases fit TRBD1. The germline V gene has CDR1 MNHEY and CDR2 SMNVEV (reference sequence). CDR3 length: 13 residues. V lost 7 bases to trimming and J lost 1 base; unmatched junction nucleotides: 1. For the CDR3, the DNA is TGTGCCAGCATGACAGGGGGGAACACTGAAGCTTTCTTT. It translates to CASMTGGNTEAFF.

This clone was recorded once. The V call is TRBV7-9, the J call TRBJ2-7; 9 nucleotides line up with TRBD2. Germline V gene data show CDR1 as SEHNR and CDR2 as FQNEAQ (reference sequence). V shed 5 bases, J shed 4 bases, and the junction held 6 bases outside the gene matches. This CDR3 is 14 amino acids long. CDR3 sequence reads: CASSHPSGTYEQYF. Written as DNA, the CDR3 is TGTGCCAGCAGCCACCCTAGCGGGACATACGAGCAGTACTTC.

The chain couples TRBV5-5 to TRBJ1-2, with D tentatively TRBD1 (6 bases). V lost 3 bases, J lost 2 bases, and 17 bases lay in between. This CDR3 contains 16 residues. Germline V gene data show CDR1 as SGHKS and CDR2 as YYEKEE (reference sequence). The chain's CDR3 is CASSSRNGTQNYGYTF. In DNA, the CDR3 is TGTGCCAGCAGCTCAAGAAACGGGACACAGAACTATGGCTACACCTTC.

As regards this clone: Distinct nucleotide sequences in the sample also encode this CDR3. This rearrangement joins TRBV5-1 to TRBJ2-3; 11 bases fit TRBD2. Losses at the gene ends were 2 bases for V and 4 bases for J; bases not matched to a gene: 6. Germline V lookup: CDR1 SGHRS, CDR2 YFSETQ. CDR3 size: 16 residues. The CDR3 is CASSFFTSGSSDTQYF. In DNA form, the CDR3 reads TGCGCCAGCAGCTTTTTCACTAGCGGGAGCTCAGATACGCAGTATTTT.

The V gene is TRBV7-9, the J gene TRBJ2-2, with 9 positions matching TRBD1. Germline V gives CDR1 SEHNR, CDR2 FQNEAQ (reference sequence). V was clipped by 5 bases and J by 1 base; unmatched bases: 5. This CDR3 has 16 residues. The CDR3 DNA follows: TGTGCCAGCAGCCGCCGGGACAGGGAGAACACCGGGGAGCTGTTTTTT. Protein sequence: CASSRRDRENTGELFF.

This chain links TRBV7-2 with TRBJ2-2; 8 bases line up with TRBD1. Germline V lookup: CDR1 SGHTA, CDR2 FQGNSA. V was pared by 4 bases and J by 4 bases, with 11 bases of the junction left unmatched. There are 17 residues in the CDR3. CDR3 sequence reads: CASSSVPGQGFTGELFF. The DNA of the CDR3 is TGTGCCAGCAGCTCCGTCCCAGGACAGGGTTTCACCGGGGAGCTGTTTTTT.

The chain recombines TRBV27 with TRBJ2-3; 7 nucleotides line up with TRBD1. CDR1 MNHEY and CDR2 SMNVEV come from the germline V gene (reference sequence). The CDR3 is made up of 19 amino acids. Losses at the gene ends were 4 bases for V and 4 bases for J; bases not matched to a gene: 20. The CDR3 bases are TGTGCCAGCAGTTCAGTTAACATTGGACTCCTAACAGGGGCAGATACGCAGTATTTT. It codes for CASSSVNIGLLTGADTQYF.

This clone turned up a few times. The chain has TRBV4-1 and TRBJ1-4; D is ambiguous. CDR1 is MGHRA, CDR2 YSYEKL, per germline. V shed 4 bases and J shed 0 bases, with 9 bases lying between them. This CDR3 is built from 15 residues. This chain's CDR3 is CASSPITTTNEKLFF. For the CDR3, the DNA is TGCGCCAGCAGCCCCATTACGACAACTAATGAAAAACTGTTTTTT.

The V and J genes are TRBV29-1 and TRBJ2-1; TRBD2 matches at 9 bases. V lost 6 bases to trimming and J lost 14 bases; unmatched junction nucleotides: 5. Germline assignment: CDR1 SQVTM and CDR2 ANQGSEA. This CDR3 spans 10 amino acids. The CDR3 DNA reads as TGCAGCGTCCCCGGACTAGCGAAGTTCTTC. Its protein is CSVPGLAKFF.

On this clone itself: Other nucleotide sequences in the sample specify the same CDR3. The chain is built from TRBV6-5 and TRBJ2-7; D tentatively reads TRBD1 or TRBD2 (5 bases each). Germline CDR1 and CDR2: MNHEY and SVGAGI. The CDR3 length is 15 residues. Trimming removed 0 bases at V and 0 bases at J, with 9 bases between. The DNA of the CDR3 is TGTGCCAGCAGTTACTCGGCAGGGAGCTCCTACGAGCAGTACTTC. Protein product: CASSYSAGSSYEQYF.

This chain uses TRBV6-5 with TRBJ2-1, with 7 nucleotides matching TRBD2. CDR1 is MNHEY, CDR2 SVGAGI, per germline. This CDR3 comprises 16 residues. With 0 bases clipped from V and 0 bases from J, the junction kept 2 bases outside the gene matches. CDR3 DNA sequence: TGTGCCAGCAGTTACTCGCGGGAGAGCTCCTACAATGAGCAGTTCTTC. Protein sequence: CASSYSRESSYNEQFF.

The gene calls are TRBV7-9 and TRBJ1-1; D remains unclear. Germline V gene data show CDR1 as SEHNR and CDR2 as FQNEAQ (reference sequence). This CDR3 has 14 amino acids. V gave up 3 bases and J gave up 8 bases, with 16 bases separating them. The DNA of the CDR3 is TGTGCCAGCAGCTTCCCGGGAAACAGTAGAGAAGCTTTCTTT. Protein product: CASSFPGNSREAFF.